This is a list of T cell receptor beta chains from one sample in a study of ipilimumab plus nivolumab after autologous stem cell transplantation. Data came from immunoSEQ multiplex PCR; TCRdb stores just in-frame clones and leaves some out. The sample holds fewer than 25,000 clones, less than 85% seen once. The input for sequencing was PBMCs, taken in a trial of ipilimumab plus nivolumab as post-transplant consolidation. The receptors come from a male donor with diffuse large B-cell lymphoma. Each CDR3 is given with its conserved first and last residue. The size of a clone is reported for some rows only, either as once, few or many, or as a class for expanded clones.

V,size,CDR3
TRBV5-5,NA,CASTVGTSGGTSTDTQYF
TRBV5-1,few,CASSSEAVDTQYF
TRBV6-1,NA,CASSVRRQDYGYTF
TRBV2,NA,CASSPPSGRRINEQFF
TRBV5-6,few,CASSPGTPGNTIYF
TRBV5-1,NA,CASRAGQGAMNTEAFF
TRBV27,NA,CASSRTVSTEAFF
TRBV19,NA,CASTAGAEVNTGELFF
TRBV30,NA,CAWSPWGHTGQTGELFF
TRBV30,NA,CAWRFNAEAFF
TRBV7-9,NA,CASSPTVGNTIYF
TRBV6-6,NA,CASSRGRGETQYF
TRBV7-9,once,CASSLRQAQETQYF
TRBV4-1,NA,CASSREIAGEGKTQYF
TRBV27,NA,CASSPYRRGSRGGELFF
TRBV10-2,few,CASSRTGGDSAGANVLTF
TRBV5-1,NA,CASSLSVGTGGGEQYF
TRBV5-1,NA,CASSLEEANYGYTF
TRBV29-1,few,CSVEGERGRDTQYF
TRBV30,NA,CAWRAPRRDYGYTF
TRBV9,NA,CASGKGVTGELFF
TRBV10-1,many,CASSESTSTDTQYF
TRBV6-6,few,CASSYSQGLESPLHF
TRBV25-1,once,CASIRLGGGAAAGYTF
TRBV30,NA,CAWNPISAGYGYTF
TRBV5-1,NA,CASSLARRGGPTDTQYF
TRBV7-9,NA,CASSRGEGVSYEQYF
TRBV2,many,CASSPETGPYEQYF
TRBV9,few,CASSVASRGTSGNNEQFF
TRBV11-3,NA,CASSPRGTHSNQPQHF
TRBV19,NA,CASIALEDRTNTGELFF
TRBV28,few,CASSFAIYEQYF
TRBV30,NA,CAWSVRGRAGKQYF
TRBV27,NA,CASSLTGQVGPNTIYF
TRBV10-3,NA,CAISDRSGRGPSGEQYF
TRBV2,few,CASSYYADTQYF
TRBV9,NA,CASSPWGSGANVLTF
TRBV11-2,NA,CASRGDTTYGYTF
TRBV18,NA,CASSPGTGRNTIYF
TRBV28,NA,CASSQMTGPGTQHF
TRBV2,NA,CASDRVPFDTQYF
TRBV18,few,CASSREGASEAFF
TRBV5-8,NA,CASSLTGGYEQYF
TRBV5-1,few,CASSVYTGELFF